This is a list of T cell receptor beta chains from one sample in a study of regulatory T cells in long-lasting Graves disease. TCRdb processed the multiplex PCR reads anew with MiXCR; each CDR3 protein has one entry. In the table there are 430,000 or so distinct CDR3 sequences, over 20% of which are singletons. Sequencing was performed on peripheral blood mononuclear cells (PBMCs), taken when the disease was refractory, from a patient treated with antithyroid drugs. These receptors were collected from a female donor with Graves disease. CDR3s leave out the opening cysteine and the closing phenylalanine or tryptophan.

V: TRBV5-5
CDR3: ASSRDRDRAREQY

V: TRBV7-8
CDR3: ASSPNSRPYEQY

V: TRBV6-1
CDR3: ASSDGTSGRETQY

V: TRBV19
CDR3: ASSIVGGGDGYT

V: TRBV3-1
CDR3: ASSHQGISGANVLT

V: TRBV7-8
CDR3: ASSLEAF

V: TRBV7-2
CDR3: ASSLQGSEPQH

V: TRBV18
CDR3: ASSPRGLKGQGPPEAF

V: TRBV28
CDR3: ASGGTSEDTGELF

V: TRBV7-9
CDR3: ASSLVRIFSSGLTNYGYT

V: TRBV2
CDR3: ASTIRDRVYEQY

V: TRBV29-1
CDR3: SVPQGARHGGTEAF

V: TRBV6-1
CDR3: ASTLGHYSNQPQH

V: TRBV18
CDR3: ASSPVRNYEQY

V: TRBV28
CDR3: ASIGGRDIQY

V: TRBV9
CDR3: ASSVWERESTGELF

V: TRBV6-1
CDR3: ASISGVYNEQF

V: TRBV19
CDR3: ASSPVRAGLNTEAF

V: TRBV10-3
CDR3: AISPRDSSGNTIY

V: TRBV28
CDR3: ASNLAGEETQY

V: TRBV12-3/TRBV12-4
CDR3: ASSFGRLSGSTIY

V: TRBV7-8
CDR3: ASSLEPGSHEQY

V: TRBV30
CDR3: AWSVRVVTYEQY

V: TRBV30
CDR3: AWKGYNEQF

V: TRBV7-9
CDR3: ASGETQAGNTIY

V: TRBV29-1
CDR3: SAGLAGGYEQY

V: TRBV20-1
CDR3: SAREGTSSYEQY

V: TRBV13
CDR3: ASRQKGNSYEQY

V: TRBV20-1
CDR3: SASGPNYEQY

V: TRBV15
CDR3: ATSRDIQESTEAF

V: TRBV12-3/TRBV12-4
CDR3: ASSFATSGEQY

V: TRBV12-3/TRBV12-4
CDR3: ASMRGGQGRNEQY

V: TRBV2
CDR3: ASSVRADTQY

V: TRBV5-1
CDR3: ASSLDGGSSQPQH

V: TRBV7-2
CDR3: ASSSGQGLETQY

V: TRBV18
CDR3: ASSPDGGEQY

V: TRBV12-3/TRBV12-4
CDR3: ASSFGSVGETQY

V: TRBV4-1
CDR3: ASSQEQGPVYEQY

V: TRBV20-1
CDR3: SATRIGGNGFGANVLT

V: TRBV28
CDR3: ASSLWARAYEQY

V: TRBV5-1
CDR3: ASSLTGTGNTGELF

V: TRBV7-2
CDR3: ASSLGDLVLSNEQF

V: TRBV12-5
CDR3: ASVSAGLQSNQPQH

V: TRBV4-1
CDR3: ASSHPPESSYNSPLH

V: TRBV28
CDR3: ASRYRGPLRYEQY

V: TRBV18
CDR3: ASSGGVFNYGYT

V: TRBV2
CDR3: ASSLTRGRGETQY

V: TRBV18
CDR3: ASSTLHRAQETQY

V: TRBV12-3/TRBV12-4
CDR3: ASSSTLSYEQY

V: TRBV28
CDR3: ASSPGLLYEQY

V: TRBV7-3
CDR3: ASSLGMGQPQH

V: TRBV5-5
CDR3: ASSLEFSGEQF

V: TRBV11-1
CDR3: ASSPQVGGELF

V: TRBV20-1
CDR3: SARVGGRDTEAF

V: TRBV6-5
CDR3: ASSYSLAGGAKNIQY